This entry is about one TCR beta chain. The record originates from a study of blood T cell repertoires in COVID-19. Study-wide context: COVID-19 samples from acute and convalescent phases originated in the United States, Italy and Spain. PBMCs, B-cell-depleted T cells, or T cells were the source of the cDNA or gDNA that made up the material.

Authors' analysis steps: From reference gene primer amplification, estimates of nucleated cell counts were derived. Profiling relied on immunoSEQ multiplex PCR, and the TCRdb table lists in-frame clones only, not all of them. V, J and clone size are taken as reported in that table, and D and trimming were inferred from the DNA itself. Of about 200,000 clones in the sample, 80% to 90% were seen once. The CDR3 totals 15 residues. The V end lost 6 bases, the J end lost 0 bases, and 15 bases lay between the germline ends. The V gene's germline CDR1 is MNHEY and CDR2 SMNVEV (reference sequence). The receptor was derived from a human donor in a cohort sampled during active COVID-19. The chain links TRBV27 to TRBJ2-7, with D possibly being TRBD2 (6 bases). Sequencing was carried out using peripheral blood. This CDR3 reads CASSPGLYSSYEQYF. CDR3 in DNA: TGTGCCAGCAGCCCGGGACTCTACAGCTCCTACGAGCAGTACTTC.